The clone carrying this T cell receptor beta chain was seen a single time. Germline CDR1 is SGHTA and CDR2 is FQGNSA. V trimming: 1 base; J trimming: 2 bases; junction bases outside the gene matches: 4. This CDR3 is 16 amino acids long. This sample is drawn from a study of T cell responses to AZD1222 COVID-19 vaccine. Sequencing used immunoSEQ multiplex PCR; TCRdb keeps in-frame clones, though not all of them. In the table there are tens of thousands of clones, nearly 90% of which are singletons. The specimen comprised peripheral blood, sampled 28 days after the second AZD1222 dose. The TCR was taken from an adult who received the AZD1222 COVID-19 vaccine. The V and J genes are TRBV7-2 and TRBJ2-1, with 8 nucleotides matching TRBD1. CDR3 loop: CASSLVGTGAYNEQFF. CDR3 nucleotide sequence: TGTGCCAGCAGCTTAGTCGGGACAGGTGCCTACAATGAGCAGTTCTTC. The variable domain in full, completed from reference TRBV7-2 and TRBJ2-1, reads GAGVSQSPSNKVTEKGKDVELRCDPISGHTALYWYRQSLGQGLEFLIYFQGNSAPDKSGLPSDRFSAERTGGSVSTLTIQRTQQEDSAVYLCASSLVGTGAYNEQFFGPGTRLTVL.